This T cell receptor (beta chain) originates from a study of graft-versus-host responses after intestinal transplantation. In the study overall: Anti-thymocyte globulin was used for induction in all recipients, who then took tacrolimus and steroids for approximately three years.

This clone is a singleton in its sample. Its matching antigen is unknown. The V and J ends lost 6 bases and 4 bases respectively, with 12 bases between them. In germline, CDR1 is KGHSH, CDR2 LQKENI. The CDR3 loop spans 13 amino acids. Data came from immunoSEQ multiplex PCR; TCRdb stores just in-frame clones and leaves some out. Here the sample spans some 100,000 clones, more than 75% being singletons. The study's findings and limits: GvH clones appeared in recipient marrow, some first in ileum or blood. Peak levels of circulating GvH clones tracked with early post-transplant HvG declines. High graft-versus-host to host-versus-graft clonal ratios were seen in allografts of patients with graft-donor T cell macrochimerism.

The sequence came from a human donor who was the organ donor for an intestinal transplant. V gene TRBV18 combines with J gene TRBJ1-1; tentative D call: TRBD1 (6 bases). This material consisted of unstimulated CD4+ T cells sorted from spleen or lymph node cells, taken before transplant. The DNA for the CDR3 is TGTGCCAGCTCGCGTCAGGGGCCCACTGAAGCTTTCTTT. Translating it yields CASSRQGPTEAFF.